The source of this T cell receptor (beta chain) is a study of blood T cell repertoires in COVID-19. Germline V gene lookup returns CDR1 SNHLY and CDR2 FYNNEI. This CDR3 is built from 14 residues. Trimming removed 2 bases from V and 4 bases from J, with 9 bases in between. Some clones are missing from TCRdb's copy, which holds only in-frame ones; the method was immunoSEQ multiplex PCR. The repertoire holds 150,000 or so clones, with 80% to 90% as singletons. Sequencing used peripheral blood. The chain employs TRBV2 and TRBJ2-1; D perhaps matches TRBD1 (5 bases). This receptor was taken from a man aged 18 to 29 with COVID-19, enrolled during active disease. The CDR3 DNA reads as TGTGCCAGCAGTGAAAACAGGAGATACAATGAGCAGTTCTTC. Amino acids: CASSENRRYNEQFF.